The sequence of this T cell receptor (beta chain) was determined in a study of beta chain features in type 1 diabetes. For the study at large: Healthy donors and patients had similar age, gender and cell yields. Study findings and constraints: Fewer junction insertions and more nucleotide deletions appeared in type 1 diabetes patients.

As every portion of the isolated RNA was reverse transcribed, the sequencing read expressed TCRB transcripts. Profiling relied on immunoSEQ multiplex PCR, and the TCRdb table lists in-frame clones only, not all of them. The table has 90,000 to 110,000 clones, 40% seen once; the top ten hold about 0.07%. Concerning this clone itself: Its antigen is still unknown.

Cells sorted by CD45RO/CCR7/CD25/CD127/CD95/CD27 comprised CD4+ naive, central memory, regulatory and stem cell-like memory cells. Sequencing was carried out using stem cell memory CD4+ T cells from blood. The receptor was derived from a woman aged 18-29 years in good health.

The CDR3 region is CASSSPGLAVQETQYF. The DNA of the CDR3 is TGTGCCAGCAGCTCCCCGGGACTAGCGGTTCAGGAGACCCAGTACTTC. The chain employs TRBV11-2 and TRBJ2-5; TRBD2 aligns across 11 bases. Germline loops: CDR1 SGHAT, CDR2 FQNNGV. V dropped 4 bases and J dropped 5; count of bases not matched to a gene: 9. The CDR3 sequence is 16 residues long.